This TCR beta chain was recorded in a study of blood T cell repertoires in COVID-19. Authors' methods: Estimation of nucleated cell counts was performed using reference gene primer amplification. Generated by immunoSEQ multiplex PCR, the TCRdb table keeps only in-frame clones and is missing some. V, J and clone size reflect that table, while D and trimming were determined from the DNA. The sample shows some 490,000 clones, approximately 86% of them seen only once. Germline V CDR1 and CDR2: MDHEN, SYDVKM. This CDR3 region has 17 residues. V lost 5 bases, J lost 5 bases, and 22 bases lay in between. The source is a woman aged 60-70 years who had recovered from COVID-19. Sequenced input: PBMCs or T cells enriched from blood (not recorded which). The chain has TRBV28 and TRBJ1-5, with D perhaps TRBD1 (6 bases). The chain's CDR3 is CASSEASGTRRYQPQHF. The CDR3 DNA reads TGTGCCAGCAGTGAGGCCTCCGGGACACGGAGATATCAGCCCCAGCATTTT.